This T cell receptor beta chain was recorded in a study of T cells after yellow fever vaccination. This clonotype was detected a few times. J was trimmed by 1 base and V by 6 bases; bases with no gene match: 9. CDR3 length: 16 residues. CDR1 is DFQATT and CDR2 is SNEGSKA in the germline V gene (reference sequence). Production of TCR cDNA was by 5'RACE template switching, which also added a universal primer site and UMIs. TCRdb redid the calling of the 5' RACE reads with MiXCR, one entry per CDR3 protein. Of around 590,000 distinct CDR3 sequences in the sample, roughly 12% were seen once. The chain links TRBV20-1 to TRBJ2-7, with 13 bases fitting TRBD2. Specimen: PBMCs, collected on the day of the yellow fever booster vaccination. This TCR was sampled from a man aged 25-45 years who received the YFV17D yellow fever vaccine. CDR3 protein: CSAIHGTSGISYEQYF. The CDR3 region has the DNA TGCAGTGCAATCCATGGGACTAGCGGGATATCCTACGAGCAGTACTTC.